The entry below gives a single T cell receptor (beta chain) sequence along with its context. Antigen: not known. Data came from immunoSEQ multiplex PCR; TCRdb stores just in-frame clones and leaves some out. The top ten clones hold around 72% of a sample with about 16,000 clones, 80% to 90% of them seen once. This entry comes from a study of OX40 agonist ivuxolimab in advanced cancers. Overall study: The group had a mean age of about 60 years, ranged from about 23 to 85, and was around 82% male.

Per germline, CDR1 MNHEY and CDR2 SVGAGI. The CDR3 contains 13 residues. Trimming removed 8 bases at V and 1 base at J, with 11 bases between. The study's findings and limits: CD8+ T cells were the subset that, on average, had more expanded clones than CD4+. At 0.1 to 3.0 mg/kg and by week 6, clonal expansion occurred in CD4+ and CD8+ blood T cells. A proportion of nonresponders additionally exhibited low normalized T-cell clonal expansion.

This clonotype was obtained from an adult with an advanced solid tumor such as melanoma, head and neck, liver or kidney cancer. The rearrangement links TRBV6-5 to TRBJ1-1; TRBD1 is a possible D gene (5 bases). The material sequenced was CD4+ or CD8+ T cells sorted from blood, taken in a trial of the OX40 agonist ivuxolimab. CDR3 coding DNA: TGTGCCAGCGGGGCAGGGCCGAACACTGAAGCTTTCTTT. Residues: CASGAGPNTEAFF.